This TCR beta chain derives from a study of T cells after posttransplantation cyclophosphamide. Study results and limitations: After PTCy, TRB diversity resembled that of CNI/methotrexate controls.

V lost 2 bases, J lost 0 bases, and 10 bases lay in between. The CDR3 extends over 15 amino acids. The germline V gene has CDR1 SGDLS and CDR2 YYNGEE. Profiled with immunoSEQ multiplex PCR; TCRdb holds only in-frame clones, not every one. The table has tens of thousands of clones, around 80% seen once. Busulfan-fludarabine conditioning, marrow transplant, and cyclophosphamide on days +3 and +4 were administered. Regarding this clone: The antigen is undetermined.

The clonotype comes from a female patient aged 40 to 55 who received an allogeneic stem cell transplant from a related donor, was CMV-positive, and had no GVHD. Some T cells may have originated in the graft donor. The starting material was CD4+ T cells sorted from blood, obtained about 1,900 days after a stem cell transplant with posttransplant cyclophosphamide. The chain is built from TRBV9 and TRBJ2-3; unclear D gene. The CDR3 bases are TGTGCCAGCAGCGTGAGTGCACTTAGCACAGATACGCAGTATTTT. Its translation is CASSVSALSTDTQYF.